The 28 T cell receptor beta chains listed next were all sequenced from one sample in a study of regulatory dendritic cells for organ transplantation. Clones were read by immunoSEQ multiplex PCR, and TCRdb kept only the in-frame ones, dropping some. The top ten clones hold approximately 0.97% of a sample with fewer than 25,000 clones, 74% of them seen once. Material for sequencing was memory CD4+ T cells from blood. The subset here: CD45RO+ memory T cells. These receptor sequences come from a human donor in good health.

The CDR3 sequence is CASSPQGPGGGYGYTF. The CDR3 DNA reads as TGTGCCAGCAGCCCCCAGGGCCCGGGGGGTGGCTATGGCTACACCTTC. This sequence joins TRBV7-8 and TRBJ1-2; a possible D gene is TRBD1 (5 bases). This CDR3 comprises 16 residues. The V end was cut by 5 bases, the J end by 4 bases, with 20 bases between. CDR1 and CDR2 (germline): SGHVS, FQNEAQ.

This sequence joins TRBV7-8 and TRBJ2-2; D may be TRBD1 (6 bases). Trimming shortened V by 5 bases and J by 3 bases, and 13 bases separated the two germline ends. Germline CDR1 reads SGHVS; CDR2 reads FQNEAQ. The CDR3 has 15 residues. CDR3 amino acids: CASSLTGLDTGELFF. DNA of the CDR3: TGTGCCAGCAGCCTAACAGGGTTAGACACCGGGGAGCTGTTTTTT.

The count of this clone is one. This chain joins TRBV27 and TRBJ2-7; weak D call: TRBD2 (6 bases). CDR3 length: 15 amino acids. Trimming took 1 base from V and 3 from J, leaving 13 bases between them. In germline, CDR1 is MNHEY, CDR2 SMNVEV (reference sequence). The DNA for the CDR3 is TGTGCCAGCAGTTTATGGGCGGGGTTGGGCTACGAGCAGTACTTC. Protein: CASSLWAGLGYEQYF.

This chain uses TRBV18 with TRBJ1-6, with 7 bases matching TRBD1. The CDR3 loop spans 12 amino acids. V gave up 3 bases and J gave up 14 bases; unmatched junction bases: 4. Germline CDR1 and CDR2: KGHSH and LQKENI. CDR3: CASSPDRDTLHF. The CDR3 DNA reads TGTGCCAGCTCACCCGACAGGGACACCCTCCACTTT.

The genes are TRBV10-3 and TRBJ1-6; weak D call: TRBD1 (6 bases). CDR3 length: 16 residues. V lost 10 bases and J 9 bases, leaving 25 bases between the germline ends. Germline V gives CDR1 ENHRY, CDR2 SYGVKD. CDR3 DNA: TGTGCCACACCGGGGGGGGGCGCCGGGTTCCGTTCACCCCTCCACTTT. Encoded protein: CATPGGGAGFRSPLHF.

CDR3 loop: CASSLTRNSNQPQHF. The DNA for the CDR3 is TGTGCCAGCAGCTTAACGCGGAATAGCAATCAGCCCCAGCATTTT. V gene TRBV7-2 combines with J gene TRBJ1-5, with D hard to call. This CDR3 is 15 amino acids long. CDR1 SGHTA and CDR2 FQGNSA come from the germline V gene. The V and J ends lost 2 bases and 0 bases respectively, with 8 bases between them.

The genes are TRBV7-9 and TRBJ1-1; 9 nucleotides match TRBD1. CDR1 is SEHNR and CDR2 is FQNEAQ in the germline V gene (reference sequence). The CDR3 length is 15 residues. Germline trimming cut 1 base from V and 0 bases from J; bases unmatched to any gene: 0. The CDR3 spells CASSLGTGVNTEAFF. For the CDR3, the DNA is TGTGCCAGCAGCTTAGGGACAGGGGTGAACACTGAAGCTTTCTTT.

V is TRBV6-6 and J is TRBJ1-4, with 8 bases lining up with TRBD1. CDR3 length: 16 residues. Germline V gene sequence: CDR1 MNHNY, CDR2 SVGAGI (reference sequence). The junction had 10 bases not matched to a gene; V was cut back by 6 bases and J by 4 bases. The chain's CDR3 is CASSPWQGAFNEKLFF. The CDR3 coding sequence is TGTGCCAGCAGCCCCTGGCAGGGGGCTTTTAATGAAAAACTGTTTTTT.

This chain connects TRBV18 to TRBJ1-2, with 10 positions matching TRBD1. The ends lost 5 bases at V and 6 bases at J; junction bases unmatched: 3. Germline values: CDR1 KGHSH, CDR2 LQKENI. The CDR3 has 13 amino acids. The CDR3, as DNA: TGTGCCAGCTCAACGGGACAGGGGAATGGCTACACCTTC. Protein sequence: CASSTGQGNGYTF.

This clone was recorded a few times. The chain is built from TRBV6-1 and TRBJ1-2; D might be TRBD1 (5 bases). This CDR3 spans 12 amino acids. Trimming took 7 bases from V and 8 from J, leaving 14 bases between them. CDR1 and CDR2 from the germline V gene are MNHNS and SASEGT. This CDR3 reads CASMIGAGGYTF. The CDR3 DNA sequence: TGTGCCAGCATGATTGGGGCGGGAGGCTACACCTTC.

The CDR3 is CSARPRTEAFF. In DNA form, the CDR3 reads TGCAGTGCTAGACCCCGCACTGAAGCTTTCTTT. The chain uses TRBV20-1 and TRBJ1-1; D gene ambiguous. Germline CDR1 reads DFQATT; CDR2 reads SNEGSKA (reference sequence). The CDR3 covers 11 residues. Trimming left V 2 bases short and J 4 bases short, with 5 bases between.

This clone is a singleton in its sample. This rearrangement joins TRBV6-5 to TRBJ2-7; TRBD1 matches at 8 bases. Germline V gene lookup returns CDR1 MNHEY and CDR2 SVGAGI. Germline trimming cut 1 base from V and 3 bases from J; bases unmatched to any gene: 2. The CDR3 spans 14 residues. CDR3 loop: CASSYLGTGYEQYF. CDR3 nucleotides: TGTGCCAGCAGTTACTTAGGGACAGGCTACGAGCAGTACTTC.

J is TRBJ1-5 and V is TRBV6-5; 10 nucleotides agree with TRBD1. V was pared by 5 bases and J by 6 bases, with 4 bases of the junction left unmatched. Germline V CDR1 and CDR2: MNHEY, SVGAGI. This CDR3 has 14 residues. DNA of the CDR3: TGTGCCAGCAGTCGGACAGGGGGGGTTCAGCCCCAGCATTTT. Translating gives CASSRTGGVQPQHF.

V usage is TRBV9 and J usage is TRBJ1-1; tentative D call: TRBD1 (6 bases). Trimming stripped 3 bases from V and 3 bases from J, with 12 bases between. This CDR3 is 14 amino acids long. CDR1 and CDR2 from the germline V gene are SGDLS and YYNGEE. CDR3 DNA: TGTGCCAGCAGCGCCCAGGGGTGGGACACTGAAGCTTTCTTT. Protein sequence: CASSAQGWDTEAFF. The full variable domain, in which reference TRBV9 and TRBJ1-1 provide the parts outside the CDR3, is DSGVTQTPKHLITATGQRVTLRCSPRSGDLSVYWYQQSLDQGLQFLIQYYNGEERAKGNILERFSAQQFPDLHSELNLSSLELGDSALYFCASSAQGWDTEAFFGQGTRLTVV.

V is TRBV6-1 and J is TRBJ2-3; 8 bases align to TRBD1. The CDR3 sequence is 15 residues long. Trimming removed 4 bases from V and 4 bases from J; junction bases left unmatched: 7. CDR1 MNHNS and CDR2 SASEGT come from the germline V gene. CDR3 bases: TGTGCCAGCAGTGGAATGACAGGGGTCCCAGATACGCAGTATTTT. This gives the protein CASSGMTGVPDTQYF.

The gene calls are TRBV7-3 and TRBJ2-5; 10 nucleotides line up with TRBD2. V dropped 5 bases and J dropped 5; count of bases not matched to a gene: 8. Germline V gives CDR1 SGHTA, CDR2 FQGTGA. This CDR3 has 15 residues. CDR3 region: CASSEGSGGAETQYF. In DNA, the CDR3 is TGTGCCAGCAGCGAGGGGAGCGGGGGGGCGGAGACCCAGTACTTC.

The chain uses TRBV7-9 and TRBJ1-4; no clear D. V dropped 0 bases and J dropped 8 bases, with 22 bases sitting between them. CDR3 length: 18 residues. Germline CDR1 and CDR2: SEHNR and FQNEAQ (reference sequence). Written as DNA, the CDR3 is TGTGCCAGCAGCTTAGCCCTCCTGGAAGGTATCATCGGGGAAAAACTGTTTTTT. Its translation: CASSLALLEGIIGEKLFF.

In its sample, this clone was seen a few times. This chain joins TRBV10-3 and TRBJ2-1; D is possibly TRBD2 (6 bases). The CDR3 has 14 residues. The germline gives CDR1 ENHRY, CDR2 SYGVKD. V gave up 0 bases and J gave up 7 bases, with 10 bases separating them. The CDR3 region is CAISESPGRNEQFF. Here the CDR3 DNA reads TGTGCCATCAGTGAGTCTCCGGGGAGGAATGAGCAGTTCTTC.

J is TRBJ2-7 and V is TRBV15, with a tentative D call TRBD1 (5 bases). Germline V gene data show CDR1 as LNHNV and CDR2 as YYDKDF (reference sequence). The V end lost 0 bases, the J end lost 5 bases, and 11 bases lay between the germline ends. The CDR3 spans 14 residues. Written as DNA, the CDR3 is TGTGCCACCAGCAGAGATTGGGGCAGGGACGAGCAGTACTTC. It is translated as CATSRDWGRDEQYF.

The V and J genes are TRBV2 and TRBJ1-2, with D possibly TRBD1 on 5 matching bases. The ends were cut back, 5 bases at V and 6 bases at J, with 13 bases in the middle. This CDR3 region has 13 residues. The germline V gene encodes CDR1 SNHLY and CDR2 FYNNEI. The DNA for the CDR3 is TGTGCCAGCAGTATTAGGGGTCACGATGGCTACACCTTC. Amino acid sequence: CASSIRGHDGYTF.

This chain connects TRBV6-6 to TRBJ1-2; 8 bases agree with TRBD1. V shed 7 bases, J shed 8 bases, and the junction held 6 bases outside the gene matches. The V gene's germline CDR1 is MNHNY and CDR2 SVGAGI (reference sequence). This CDR3 is built from 12 residues. The CDR3, as DNA: TGTGCCAGCACTCAGGGGGCAGGAGGCTACACCTTC. Protein: CASTQGAGGYTF.

V is TRBV2 and J is TRBJ2-6, with 9 bases aligning to TRBD1. This CDR3 comprises 18 residues. Germline CDR1 reads SNHLY; CDR2 reads FYNNEI. J gave up 4 bases and V 7 bases, and 14 bases lay outside the gene matches. The CDR3 spells CASKAGQGRALGANVLTF. The CDR3 DNA reads TGTGCCAGCAAAGCTGGACAGGGGCGGGCCCTAGGGGCCAACGTCCTGACTTTC.

This clone showed up just once. CDR3 in DNA: TGCGCCAGCAGCTACCCCTGGGACAGGGGCGGCGGGGCCAACGTCCTGACTTTC. It specifies CASSYPWDRGGGANVLTF. The chain is built from TRBV5-1 and TRBJ2-6, with 10 bases identical to TRBD1. Germline-derived CDR1 and CDR2 are SGHRS and YFSETQ. CDR3 length: 18 amino acids. Germline trimming cut 3 bases from V and 4 bases from J; bases unmatched to any gene: 10.

This clone came up a few times. This chain links TRBV7-3 with TRBJ2-3; the match to TRBD1 covers 7 bases. This CDR3 has 14 residues. V trimming: 2 bases; J trimming: 4 bases; junction bases outside the gene matches: 3. CDR1 is SGHTA, CDR2 FQGTGA, per germline. CDR3 protein: CASSLWQGADTQYF. The CDR3 DNA is TGTGCCAGCAGCTTATGGCAGGGGGCAGATACGCAGTATTTT.

Here the CDR3 reads CASSVGQGAYGYTF. In DNA, the CDR3 is TGTGCCAGCAGTGTGGGACAGGGGGCGTATGGCTACACCTTC. V is TRBV6-6 and J is TRBJ1-2, with TRBD1 matching over 12 bases. CDR3 length: 14 residues. The V gene's germline CDR1 is MNHNY and CDR2 SVGAGI (reference sequence). The ends lost 5 bases at V and 5 bases at J; junction bases unmatched: 3.

The chain is built from TRBV19 and TRBJ1-6, with 7 bases aligning to TRBD1. Germline V CDR1 and CDR2: LNHDA, SQIVND (reference sequence). The CDR3 runs 16 residues. The trim removed 3 bases at V and 0 bases at J, leaving 2 bases unmatched. The CDR3 sequence: CASSIRGSSYNSPLHF. The CDR3 DNA reads TGTGCCAGTAGTATCAGGGGGAGCTCCTATAATTCACCCCTCCACTTT.

The chain employs TRBV5-4 and TRBJ2-7, with 11 bases fitting TRBD2. Germline CDR1 and CDR2: SGHNT and YYREEE (reference sequence). Germline trimming cut 7 bases from V and 7 bases from J; bases unmatched to any gene: 13. There are 15 residues in the CDR3. The CDR3, as DNA: TGTGCCAGCGGTAGCGGGGGGGGAAGGGGAAGGGAGCAGTACTTC. Its translation is CASGSGGGRGREQYF.

This chain uses TRBV12-5 with TRBJ2-6; possibly TRBD1 for D (6 bases). The CDR3 runs to 18 residues. V was trimmed by 1 base and J by 2 bases, leaving 15 bases between them. Germline assignment: CDR1 LGHNT and CDR2 FRNRAP. The CDR3, as DNA: TGTGCTAGTGGTTTGGACAGGGCCATCTCAGCTGGGGCCAACGTCCTGACTTTC. It yields the protein CASGLDRAISAGANVLTF.